The 14 T cell receptor beta chains given below trace back to one sample, sequenced in a study of shared clonotypes between healthy human individuals. Here immunoSEQ multiplex PCR was the method, and the copy in TCRdb shows in-frame clones only, minus some. The sample carries over a million clones, about 98.5% recorded once. What was sequenced was naive CD4+ T cells sorted from blood. The subset is: CD45RA+ positively selected. These receptors all come from a man aged 25 to 40 in good health.

J is TRBJ2-7 and V is TRBV7-2; 11 nucleotides line up with TRBD2. Trimming at V came to 0 bases and at J to 1 base, leaving 11 bases not matched to a gene. The CDR3 contains 19 residues. CDR1 SGHTA and CDR2 FQGNSA come from the germline V gene. CDR3 region: CASSLALRLAGQGSYEQYF. In DNA form, the CDR3 reads TGTGCCAGCAGCTTAGCGCTTAGACTAGCGGGGCAGGGGTCCTACGAGCAGTACTTC.

Turning to this clone: Other DNA sequences in this sample translate to the same CDR3. The genes are TRBV15 and TRBJ2-7; D remains ambiguous. The CDR3 totals 12 residues. V lost 1 base to trimming and J lost 5 bases, with 6 bases between them. Germline CDR1 reads LNHNV; CDR2 reads YYDKDF (reference sequence). In nucleotides, the CDR3 is TGTGCCACCAGCAGAGCCCCCAACGAGCAGTACTTC. Protein: CATSRAPNEQYF.

This clone appeared once. V gene TRBV28 combines with J gene TRBJ2-7, with 13 bases lining up with TRBD2. Germline CDR1 is MDHEN and CDR2 is SYDVKM. V shed 6 bases, J shed 3 bases, and the junction held 5 bases outside the gene matches. There are 15 residues in the CDR3. The CDR3 sequence: CASSPGLAGLYEQYF. The CDR3 coding sequence is TGTGCCAGCAGCCCGGGACTAGCGGGACTCTACGAGCAGTACTTC.

The J gene is TRBJ2-6, the V gene TRBV7-9; weak D call: TRBD1 (6 bases). The CDR3 has 17 amino acids. Trimming removed 5 bases from V and 0 bases from J, with 14 bases in between. Looked up from germline, CDR1 is SEHNR and CDR2 is FQNEAQ (reference sequence). The CDR3 is CASSVRQASSGANVLTF. In DNA, the CDR3 is TGTGCCAGCAGCGTAAGACAGGCGAGCTCTGGGGCCAACGTCCTGACTTTC.

The rearrangement links TRBV28 to TRBJ1-2, with 8 bases that match TRBD1. Germline V lookup: CDR1 MDHEN, CDR2 SYDVKM. This CDR3 spans 15 amino acids. V dropped 5 bases and J dropped 4; count of bases not matched to a gene: 9. CDR3 protein: CASSAHRGIAYGYTF. In DNA, the CDR3 is TGTGCCAGCAGTGCCCACAGGGGGATCGCCTATGGCTACACCTTC.

This chain joins TRBV25-1 and TRBJ2-7, with TRBD2 identical over 12 bases. The CDR3 spans 14 residues. V was clipped by 8 bases and J by 1 base; unmatched bases: 3. Germline-derived CDR1 and CDR2 are MGHDK and SYGVNS. CDR3 DNA: TGTGCCAGCTCTGGGACTAGCGGGTCCTACGAGCAGTACTTC. Its protein is CASSGTSGSYEQYF.

Only one count was recorded for this clone. Additional DNA sequences in this sample encode the identical CDR3. V and J are TRBV10-3 and TRBJ2-7; unclear D gene. The germline gives CDR1 ENHRY, CDR2 SYGVKD. V lost 4 bases and J 2 bases, leaving 9 bases between the germline ends. This CDR3 comprises 13 residues. The CDR3 DNA follows: TGTGCCATCAGTGGGGCCGGAACCTACGAGCAGTACTTC. Amino acid sequence: CAISGAGTYEQYF.

The rearrangement uses TRBV5-4 and TRBJ2-7; D gene ambiguous. Germline assignment: CDR1 SGHNT and CDR2 YYREEE (reference sequence). The CDR3 has 16 residues. V was shortened by 0 bases and J by 0 bases, with 13 bases between the two germline ends. DNA for the CDR3: TGTGCCAGCAGCTTGGGACAAGGTCGGAGCTCCTACGAGCAGTACTTC. Amino acids: CASSLGQGRSSYEQYF. Combining the CDR3 with reference TRBV5-4 and TRBJ2-7 gives the whole variable domain ETGVTQSPTHLIKTRGQQVTLRCSSQSGHNTVSWYQQALGQGPQFIFQYYREEENGRGNFPPRFSGLQFPNYSSELNVNALELDDSALYLCASSLGQGRSSYEQYFGPGTRLTVT.

The chain joins TRBV25-1 to TRBJ2-5; 14 positions agree with TRBD2. Trimming removed 8 bases from V and 1 base from J; junction bases left unmatched: 0. CDR3 length: 14 amino acids. Germline lookup yields CDR1 MGHDK and CDR2 SYGVNS. DNA of the CDR3: TGTGCCAGCGGACTAGCGGGGGGCCAAGAGACCCAGTACTTC. Its translation is CASGLAGGQETQYF.

The genes are TRBV10-2 and TRBJ2-7; 13 bases map to TRBD2. Germline V gives CDR1 WSHSY, CDR2 SAAADI. This CDR3 spans 16 amino acids. The trim removed 5 bases at V and 6 bases at J, leaving 10 bases unmatched. CDR3 sequence: CASSHSGTSGTLEQYF. Here the CDR3 DNA reads TGCGCCAGCAGTCATTCCGGGACTAGCGGGACGCTCGAGCAGTACTTC.

The chain combines TRBV18 with TRBJ2-7; D gene uncertain. Germline V gene data show CDR1 as KGHSH and CDR2 as LQKENI. The CDR3 is 15 amino acids. Trimming stripped 2 bases from V and 3 bases from J, with 14 bases between. The DNA for the CDR3 is TGTGCCAGCTCACCATCGGCAGAAGGACGCTACGAGCAGTACTTC. Its translation is CASSPSAEGRYEQYF.

The rearrangement joins TRBV7-9 to TRBJ1-1, with a weak D call TRBD1 (5 bases). Trimming took 3 bases from V and 0 from J, leaving 17 bases between them. The germline V gene has CDR1 SEHNR and CDR2 FQNEAQ (reference sequence). CDR3 length: 17 residues. CDR3 sequence (DNA): TGTGCCAGCAGCTTTAGGTCGAGGGACCCCCTGAACACTGAAGCTTTCTTT. Translating gives CASSFRSRDPLNTEAFF.

In regard to this clone: Sequence at one end of the junction differs from germline and may be a read error. V is TRBV10-1 and J is TRBJ2-7; 7 positions agree with TRBD1. CDR1 and CDR2 (germline): WNHNN, SYGVQD (reference sequence). The CDR3 sequence is 15 residues long. CDR3 nucleotide sequence: TGCGCCAGCAGTGAGAGGGTACCTCGACAGGGTACTAGTGGCTTC. Its protein is CASSERVPRQGTSGF.

The rearrangement links TRBV29-1 to TRBJ2-1; tentatively, D is TRBD2 (6 bases). V was pared by 5 bases and J by 10 bases, with 21 bases between. The CDR3 consists of 14 residues. Germline CDR1 reads SQVTM; CDR2 reads ANQGSEA. This CDR3 is CSVSQRVPSGEQFF. The DNA of the CDR3 is TGCAGCGTTAGTCAGCGGGTCCCATCGGGGGAGCAGTTCTTC.